This entry describes one TCR beta chain. The sample is drawn from a study of blood T cell repertoires in COVID-19. Some clones are missing from TCRdb's copy, which holds only in-frame ones; the method was immunoSEQ multiplex PCR. Here the sample spans 400,000 or so clones, roughly 88% being singletons. The CDR3 is 13 amino acids. CDR1 LGHDT and CDR2 YNNKEL come from the germline V gene (reference sequence). With 8 bases removed from V and 6 bases from J, the gap between germline ends came to 13 bases. Individuals drawn from around 24 US areas were about 18 to 90 years old. Material for sequencing was PBMCs or T cells enriched from blood (not recorded which). The chain carries TRBV3-1 (or the pseudogene TRBV3-2) and TRBJ2-2, with a tentative D call TRBD1 (6 bases). The receptor comes from a woman aged 40 to 55 with acute COVID-19. In nucleotides, the CDR3 is TGTGCCAGCTCGCGACAGGAGGCCGGGGAGCTGTTTTTT. This encodes CASSRQEAGELFF.